The 10 T cell receptor beta chains below were found in one sample sequenced in a study of T cell repertoires in cytomegalovirus infection. TCRdb passed the reads through MiXCR, listing each CDR3 protein once. Of some 900,000 distinct CDR3 sequences listed, about 33% are singletons. Antigen specificity for these receptors is unknown. This specimen was cultured CD8+ T cells from PBMCs, taken from culture after CMV antigen stimulation. These receptors were obtained from a human donor in good health (CMV status not recorded). Some clones in this sample may be carry-over from other donors' samples.

This clonotype turned up a few times. This rearrangement joins TRBV12-3 or TRBV12-4 to TRBJ1-5; no clear D. V lost 6 bases and J lost 4, with 34 bases in between. The CDR3 is 21 amino acids. The CDR3 sequence: CASSPPAPDGVPLAPNQPQHF. CDR3 nucleotide sequence: TGTGCCAGCAGCCCGCCGGCCCCTGACGGGGTCCCTCTCGCCCCAAATCAGCCCCAGCATTTT.

Concerning this clonotype itself: At one of its ends the junction is not consistent with the germline gene, which may arise from a read error. This chain connects TRBV10-2 to TRBJ2-3; 8 bases match TRBD2. Germline lookup yields CDR1 WSHSY and CDR2 SAAADI. CDR3 length equals 15 residues. CDR3 in amino acids: CASRDWGLDRDTQYF. The CDR3 DNA follows: TGCGCCAGCCGTGATTGGGGACTAGATAGAGATACGCAGTATTTT.

This clonotype appeared many times. This CDR3 reads CASAGVAGGLAYNEQFF. CDR3 nucleotides: TGTGCCTCAGCGGGGGTAGCGGGGGGGCTCGCCTACAATGAGCAGTTCTTC. The V and J genes are TRBV19 and TRBJ2-1; 11 bases map to TRBD2. With 11 bases clipped from V and 2 bases from J, the junction kept 14 bases outside the gene matches. The CDR3 sequence is 17 residues long. Germline V gene sequence: CDR1 LNHDA, CDR2 SQIVND (reference sequence).

This clonotype was counted only a few times. The chain employs TRBV4-1 and TRBJ2-1; D may correspond to TRBD1 or TRBD2 (6 bases each). From germline, CDR1 is MGHRA and CDR2 YSYEKL. This CDR3 spans 17 amino acids. Trimming took 0 bases from V and 8 from J, leaving 20 bases between them. Written as DNA, the CDR3 is TGCGCCAGCAGCCAAGATGACGGGGGCGGGTTACAAGATGAGCAGTTCTTC. Amino acids: CASSQDDGGGLQDEQFF.

This clonotype was seen at least ten times. The chain is built from TRBV7-6 and TRBJ1-5; 7 bases align to TRBD1. CDR3 length equals 16 residues. With 0 bases clipped from V and 0 bases from J, the junction kept 2 bases outside the gene matches. The germline V gene encodes CDR1 SGHVS and CDR2 FNYEAQ. CDR3: CASSLAPGGSNQPQHF. The CDR3 DNA reads TGTGCCAGCAGCTTAGCGCCAGGGGGTAGCAATCAGCCCCAGCATTTT.

This clonotype was detected a few times. The J gene is TRBJ1-3, the V gene TRBV12-3 or TRBV12-4, with a possible D match to TRBD1 (6 bases). V gave up 3 bases and J gave up 3 bases, with 15 bases separating them. The CDR3 length is 16 residues. DNA of the CDR3: TGTGCCAGCAGTTTGGGGGGCAGATGGGATGGAAACACCATATATTTT. As protein: CASSLGGRWDGNTIYF.

The J gene is TRBJ2-3, the V gene TRBV27; no clear D. The germline CDR1 and CDR2 sequences are MNHEY and SMNVEV (reference sequence). CDR3 length equals 12 residues. The ends were cut back, 6 bases at V and 6 bases at J, with 10 bases in the middle. The CDR3: CASSKTQDTQYF. CDR3 coding DNA: TGTGCCAGCAGCAAAACCCAGGATACGCAGTATTTT.

This clonotype was seen repeatedly, ten times or more. This chain links TRBV7-6 with TRBJ2-6, with 7 nucleotides matching TRBD1. After removal of 4 bases from V and 2 bases from J, the junction contained 5 bases not matched to a gene. This CDR3 region has 16 residues. The germline CDR1 and CDR2 sequences are SGHVS and FNYEAQ. CDR3 DNA: TGTGCCAGCAGCTCAACAGGGGCCCCTGGGGCCAACGTCCTGACTTTC. Amino acids: CASSSTGAPGANVLTF.

The chain uses TRBV7-9 and TRBJ2-2, with 7 bases that match TRBD1. Germline V gene sequence: CDR1 SEHNR, CDR2 FQNEAQ (reference sequence). V lost 5 bases and J lost 6; bases outside the gene matches: 6. CDR3 length: 14 residues. CDR3 sequence: CASSLGQVPGELFF. The CDR3 DNA sequence: TGTGCCAGCAGCCTCGGACAGGTCCCCGGGGAGCTGTTTTTT. Filled out from reference TRBV7-9 and TRBJ2-2, the complete variable domain reads DTGVSQNPRHKITKRGQNVTFRCDPISEHNRLYWYRQTLGQGPEFLTYFQNEAQLEKSRLLSDRFSAERPKGSFSTLEIQRTEQGDSAMYLCASSLGQVPGELFFGEGSRLTVL.

This clonotype was detected a few times. The J gene is TRBJ2-3, the V gene TRBV13; 9 bases fit TRBD1. The CDR3 totals 14 residues. V lost 7 bases to trimming and J lost 4 bases; unmatched junction nucleotides: 6. Germline V gene lookup returns CDR1 PRHDT and CDR2 FYEKMQ (reference sequence). DNA of the CDR3: TGTGCCAGCACGTACAGGGGGCAGGCAGATACGCAGTATTTT. Translation gives CASTYRGQADTQYF.